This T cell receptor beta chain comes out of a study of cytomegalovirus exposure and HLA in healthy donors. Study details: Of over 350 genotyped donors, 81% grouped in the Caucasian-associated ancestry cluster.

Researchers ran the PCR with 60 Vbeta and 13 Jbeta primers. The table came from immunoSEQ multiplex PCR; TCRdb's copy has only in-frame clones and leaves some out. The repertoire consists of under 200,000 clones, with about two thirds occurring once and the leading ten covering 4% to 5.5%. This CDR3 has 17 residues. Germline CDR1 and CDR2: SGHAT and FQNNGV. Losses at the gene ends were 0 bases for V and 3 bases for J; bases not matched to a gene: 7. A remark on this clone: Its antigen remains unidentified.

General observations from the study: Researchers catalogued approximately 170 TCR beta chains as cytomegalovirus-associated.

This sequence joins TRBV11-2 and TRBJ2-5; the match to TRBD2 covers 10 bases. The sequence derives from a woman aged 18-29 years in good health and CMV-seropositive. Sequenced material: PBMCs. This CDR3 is CASSLDGSGRPEETQYF. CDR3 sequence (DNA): TGTGCCAGCAGCTTAGATGGTAGCGGGAGGCCTGAAGAGACCCAGTACTTC.